The text below deals with one T cell receptor (beta chain). This sample was taken from a study of blood T cell repertoires in COVID-19. Whole-study context: Samples came from the United States, Italy and Spain, spanning acute and convalescent COVID-19. PBMCs, B-cell-depleted T cells, or T cells were the source of the cDNA or gDNA that made up the material.

Profiling relied on immunoSEQ multiplex PCR, and the TCRdb table lists in-frame clones only, not all of them. This sample carries about 160,000 clones, approximately 80% of them seen once, and the ten largest clones take roughly 8.3%. The V and J ends lost 4 bases and 6 bases respectively, with 20 bases between them. This CDR3 region has 15 residues. The germline CDR1 and CDR2 sequences are SGHDT and YYEEEE. This TCR came from a man aged 60 to 75 with acute or convalescent COVID-19. Sequencing used peripheral blood. V is TRBV5-6 and J is TRBJ2-7; perhaps TRBD2 as D (5 bases). The CDR3 sequence: CASSPRRTVFSEQYF. CDR3 nucleotide sequence: TGTGCCAGCAGCCCCAGGAGGACGGTGTTTAGCGAGCAGTACTTC.